This T cell receptor (beta chain) was recovered during a study of T cells in Graves' hyperthyroidism and ophthalmopathy. On the study more broadly: Peripheral blood was drawn at first diagnosis, prior to all treatment.

The trim removed 2 bases at V and 6 bases at J, leaving 15 bases unmatched. The CDR3 loop spans 19 amino acids. Looked up from germline, CDR1 is MNHNY and CDR2 is SVGAGI (reference sequence). Stable Graves' hyperthyroidism meant no ophthalmopathy progression within 18 months. This clonotype has ten or more counts. No antigen is known for it. Notes on the study in general: Progression to ophthalmopathy was predicted a median of roughly 6.8 months early. Blood also contained most expanded thyroid clonotypes above 0.001.

Researchers took RNA transcripts and amplified the TCR beta CDR3 regions from them. First-round RT-PCR with HTBI primers amplified the TCR CDR3 region. TCRdb processed the multiplex PCR reads anew with MiXCR; each CDR3 protein has one entry. The repertoire holds around 600,000 distinct CDR3 sequences, with approximately 14% as singletons. What was sequenced was blood. The TCR comes from a woman younger than 45 with Graves' hyperthyroidism. The chain couples TRBV6-6 to TRBJ1-6, with 8 bases lining up with TRBD1. DNA for the CDR3: TGTGCCAGCAGTTACCTTGCCCTAGACAGGGGCGACATTAATTCACCCCTCCACTTT. Translated, it gives CASSYLALDRGDINSPLHF.